Following are 17 T cell receptor beta chains from one sample sequenced in a study of T cells after yellow fever vaccination. MiXCR was run by TCRdb on the 5' RACE reads, yielding one entry per CDR3 protein. The repertoire includes just under 600,000 distinct CDR3 sequences, approximately 13% of them detected once, and more than 12% sits in the top ten. Sequences were derived from PBMCs, sampled on the day of the yellow fever booster vaccination. All receptors derive from a man younger than 45 who received the YFV17D yellow fever vaccine.

This rearrangement joins TRBV24-1 to TRBJ2-3, with 11 bases fitting TRBD2. Unmatched junction bases numbered 2, after V lost 5 bases and J lost 2 bases. Germline V gives CDR1 KGHDR, CDR2 SFDVKD. This CDR3 has 15 amino acids. CDR3 loop: CATSGLAGFTDTQYF. The DNA of the CDR3 is TGTGCCACCAGTGGACTAGCGGGGTTCACAGATACGCAGTATTTT.

The rearrangement uses TRBV24-1 and TRBJ2-5; a weak D match, TRBD2 (6 bases). This CDR3 is 15 amino acids long. With 0 bases removed from V and 0 bases from J, the gap between germline ends came to 7 bases. CDR1 and CDR2 from the germline V gene are KGHDR and SFDVKD. Here the CDR3 reads CATSDLGGNQETQYF. The CDR3 DNA is TGTGCCACCAGTGATTTGGGCGGGAACCAAGAGACCCAGTACTTC.

This clonotype was found a few times. This CDR3 reads CSVGGVPNEKLFF. The CDR3 nucleotides are TGCAGCGTTGGTGGGGTTCCTAATGAAAAACTGTTTTTT. The rearrangement uses TRBV29-1 and TRBJ1-4, with D uncertain. V lost 4 bases and J 3 bases, leaving 9 bases between the germline ends. This CDR3 comprises 13 residues. Germline-derived CDR1 and CDR2 are SQVTM and ANQGSEA.

This clonotype was seen only a few times. V gene TRBV24-1 combines with J gene TRBJ2-1; D is unresolved. Germline V gene lookup returns CDR1 KGHDR and CDR2 SFDVKD. The CDR3 totals 16 residues. Trimming removed 3 bases at V and 3 bases at J, with 14 bases between. The CDR3 sequence is CATSDRARAGYNEQFF. The CDR3, as DNA: TGTGCCACCAGTGATCGGGCCCGTGCCGGCTACAATGAGCAGTTCTTC.

This clonotype was counted only a few times. J is TRBJ2-5 and V is TRBV7-6, with 7 positions matching TRBD2. The CDR3 totals 16 residues. J gave up 6 bases and V 0 bases, and 10 bases lay outside the gene matches. Germline V gene sequence: CDR1 SGHVS, CDR2 FNYEAQ. The CDR3 protein is CASSLAMTSQVQTQYF. CDR3 in DNA: TGTGCCAGCAGCTTAGCGATGACTAGCCAGGTCCAGACCCAGTACTTC.

This clonotype has at least ten counts. CDR3 amino acids: CASSRQGGEKLFF. The CDR3 region has the DNA TGTGCCAGCAGCAGACAGGGAGGTGAAAAACTGTTTTTT. The chain combines TRBV7-2 with TRBJ1-4; 7 bases agree with TRBD1. Losses at the gene ends were 5 bases for V and 7 bases for J; bases not matched to a gene: 4. Germline V gene sequence: CDR1 SGHTA, CDR2 FQGNSA. This CDR3 region has 13 residues.

A few counts support this clonotype. This chain uses TRBV15 with TRBJ1-4, with 8 bases aligning to TRBD1. Per germline, CDR1 LNHNV and CDR2 YYDKDF (reference sequence). The CDR3 runs 14 residues. J lost 4 bases, V lost 8 bases, and 6 bases had no gene match. The CDR3 sequence is CATGDRLRNEKLFF. The DNA for the CDR3 is TGTGCCACCGGGGACAGGCTCCGTAATGAAAAACTGTTTTTT. The whole variable domain, filled in from reference TRBV15 and TRBJ1-4, reads DAMVIQNPRYQVTQFGKPVTLSCSQTLNHNVMYWYQQKSSQAPKLLFHYYDKDFNNEADTPDNFQSRRPNTSFCFLDIRSPGLGDTAMYLCATGDRLRNEKLFFGSGTQLSVL.

This clonotype came up a few times. This chain links TRBV14 with TRBJ2-7; no clear D gene. This CDR3 is 15 amino acids long. Germline lookup yields CDR1 SGHDN and CDR2 FVKESK. The V gene lost 1 base and the J gene lost 2 bases, with 12 bases spanning the gap. The CDR3 loop is CASSQVIGVTYEQYF. CDR3 nucleotide sequence: TGTGCCAGCAGCCAAGTTATTGGAGTTACCTACGAGCAGTACTTC.

The chain employs TRBV27 and TRBJ2-2, with D unresolved. From germline, CDR1 is MNHEY and CDR2 SMNVEV (reference sequence). Trimming took off 7 bases at V and 1 base at J, with 7 bases between the two ends. The CDR3 runs to 13 residues. Written as DNA, the CDR3 is TGTGCCAGCACTGATTGGAACACCGGGGAGCTGTTTTTT. As protein: CASTDWNTGELFF.

V is TRBV20-1 and J is TRBJ1-2; possibly TRBD1 for D (5 bases). Trimming stripped 3 bases from V and 7 bases from J, with 21 bases between. The CDR3 is 15 amino acids. Germline V lookup: CDR1 DFQATT, CDR2 SNEGSKA (reference sequence). CDR3 amino acids: CSARMPQGNTGGYTF. DNA for the CDR3: TGCAGTGCTAGGATGCCGCAAGGAAACACAGGTGGCTACACCTTC.

This clonotype was counted only a few times. The chain couples TRBV12-3 or TRBV12-4 to TRBJ2-1; 9 bases are a match to TRBD2. Losses at the gene ends were 7 bases for V and 10 bases for J; bases not matched to a gene: 20. CDR3 length: 17 amino acids. CDR3 sequence: CASIPGSRTGGRGEQFF. CDR3 nucleotide sequence: TGTGCCAGCATCCCAGGGTCGAGGACGGGCGGGAGGGGAGAGCAGTTCTTC.

This chain links TRBV5-1 with TRBJ2-1; TRBD2 matches 11 bases. Germline V gene lookup returns CDR1 SGHRS and CDR2 YFSETQ. J gave up 9 bases and V 2 bases, and 10 bases lay outside the gene matches. The CDR3 sequence is 16 residues long. CDR3 sequence reads: CASSFLSGRAGTEQFF. Here the CDR3 DNA reads TGCGCCAGCAGCTTCCTTAGCGGGAGGGCCGGTACTGAGCAGTTCTTC. Full variable domain (missing parts from reference TRBV5-1 and TRBJ2-1): KAGVTQTPRYLIKTRGQQVTLSCSPISGHRSVSWYQQTPGQGLQFLFEYFSETQRNKGNFPGRFSGRQFSNSRSEMNVSTLELGDSALYLCASSFLSGRAGTEQFFGPGTRLTVL.

This clonotype was counted between two and nine times. The genes are TRBV20-1 and TRBJ1-1, with unresolved D. The CDR3 spans 13 residues. Trimming cost V 4 bases and J 0 bases, with 9 bases left between them. The germline V gene encodes CDR1 DFQATT and CDR2 SNEGSKA (reference sequence). The CDR3 protein is CSAIGQLNTEAFF. DNA of the CDR3: TGCAGTGCTATAGGGCAGTTGAACACTGAAGCTTTCTTT.

In its sample, this clonotype was seen a few times. V gene TRBV2 combines with J gene TRBJ2-2; the D gene is possibly TRBD1 (6 bases). Between the trimmed V and J ends, which lost 7 bases and 6 bases, there was a span of 12 bases. The CDR3 is 13 amino acids. From germline, CDR1 is SNHLY and CDR2 FYNNEI. The CDR3 reads CASTAGESGELFF. CDR3 sequence (DNA): TGTGCCAGCACGGCAGGGGAATCCGGGGAGCTGTTTTTT.

This chain uses TRBV29-1 with TRBJ2-4; D assignment may be TRBD1 or TRBD2 (6 bases each). The V gene's germline CDR1 is SQVTM and CDR2 ANQGSEA. V lost 7 bases and J lost 8, with 15 bases in between. The CDR3 sequence is 12 residues long. CDR3 loop: CSGGPGAHIQYF. CDR3 sequence (DNA): TGCAGCGGAGGGCCGGGGGCCCACATTCAGTACTTC.

This clonotype was detected a few times. This chain uses TRBV7-2 with TRBJ2-3; the D call may be TRBD1 or TRBD2 (6 bases each). CDR1 and CDR2 (germline): SGHTA, FQGNSA. Trimming left V 5 bases short and J 8 bases short, with 23 bases between. The CDR3 has 16 amino acids. CDR3 loop: CASSLTFGLGGGTQYF. Written as DNA, the CDR3 is TGTGCCAGCAGCCTTACTTTTGGCCTCGGAGGGGGTACGCAGTATTTT.

The chain links TRBV6-5 to TRBJ2-3; D unresolved. The V end was cut by 6 bases, the J end by 7 bases, with 11 bases between. The CDR3 covers 12 residues. The V gene's germline CDR1 is MNHEY and CDR2 SVGAGI. In DNA, the CDR3 is TGTGCCAGCAGGACCCCAGCCAATACGCAGTATTTT. This encodes CASRTPANTQYF.